The 22 T cell receptor beta chains reported below all come from one sample, sequenced in a study of Ad26.COV2.S vaccination and SARS-CoV-2 variants. Noted treatment: 19 received Ad26.COV2.S at low or high dose, single or two shots; several received placebo; per-sample allocation not given. Sample collection was performed on day 63 after the first vaccine or placebo injection. TCRdb's copy holds only in-frame clones and misses some; the assay was immunoSEQ multiplex PCR. The repertoire holds 300,000 to 400,000 clones, 80% to 90% seen once, with approximately 3.6% in the top ten. The sample consisted of peripheral blood, taken in a trial of Ad26.COV2.S vaccine versus placebo. The receptors stem from a person aged 18-65 years who received the Ad26.COV2.S COVID-19 vaccine or a placebo.

This sequence joins TRBV15 and TRBJ1-2; 10 bases are a match to TRBD1. This CDR3 spans 14 amino acids. The germline V gene encodes CDR1 LNHNV and CDR2 YYDKDF (reference sequence). V was pared by 3 bases and J by 7 bases, with 5 bases of the junction left unmatched. CDR3 in amino acids: CATSSGTGVVGYTF. CDR3 coding DNA: TGTGCCACCAGCAGCGGGACAGGGGTTGTTGGCTACACCTTC.

The V and J genes are TRBV19 and TRBJ1-1, with TRBD1 identical over 7 bases. The trim removed 5 bases at V and 3 bases at J, leaving 21 bases unmatched. CDR3 length: 19 residues. CDR1 is LNHDA and CDR2 is SQIVND in the germline V gene (reference sequence). The CDR3 loop reads CASSLAAPGRGTWDTEAFF. DNA of the CDR3: TGTGCCAGTAGTCTCGCCGCCCCCGGCAGGGGGACTTGGGACACTGAAGCTTTCTTT.

The V call is TRBV2, the J call TRBJ2-6, with D possibly TRBD1 on 6 matching bases. From germline, CDR1 is SNHLY and CDR2 FYNNEI. V was clipped by 2 bases and J by 5 bases, with 13 bases between them. The CDR3 has 16 residues. In nucleotides, the CDR3 is TGTGCCAGCAGTGAAATGGGGGCGCGAAGGGCCAACGTCCTGACTTTC. This translates into CASSEMGARRANVLTF.

The rearrangement joins TRBV2 to TRBJ1-3; D remains ambiguous. V was cut by 3 bases and J by 8 bases, with 2 bases left in between. The CDR3 loop spans 10 amino acids. Germline V gene sequence: CDR1 SNHLY, CDR2 FYNNEI. The CDR3 nucleotides read TGTGCCAGCAGTGACGACACCATATATTTT. Encoded protein: CASSDDTIYF.

The sample holds many counts of this clone. V usage is TRBV3-1 (or the pseudogene TRBV3-2) and J usage is TRBJ1-5; D is undetermined. V dropped 4 bases and J dropped 6 bases, with 10 bases sitting between them. Germline values: CDR1 LGHDT, CDR2 YNNKEL (reference sequence). This CDR3 region has 13 residues. The CDR3 loop is CASSPVGGQPQHF. As DNA, the CDR3 is TGTGCCAGCAGCCCAGTGGGCGGTCAGCCCCAGCATTTT.

The chain links TRBV3-1 (or the pseudogene TRBV3-2) to TRBJ2-1, with TRBD2 identical over 7 bases. Germline V CDR1 and CDR2: LGHDT, YNNKEL (reference sequence). V gave up 5 bases and J gave up 0 bases; unmatched junction bases: 7. The CDR3 is made up of 16 amino acids. The CDR3 DNA is TGTGCCAGCAGCGACCCGGGCGGGGGCTCCTACAATGAGCAGTTCTTC. The encoded protein is CASSDPGGGSYNEQFF.

The chain is built from TRBV2 and TRBJ2-7; tentative D call: TRBD2 (5 bases). Trimming removed 7 bases from V and 2 bases from J, with 18 bases in between. Per the germline V gene, CDR1 is SNHLY and CDR2 is FYNNEI. This CDR3 is 15 amino acids long. CDR3 DNA sequence: TGTGCCAGCATGCCGGGGAGAGGCTGGGCCTACGAGCAGTACTTC. Protein product: CASMPGRGWAYEQYF.

V and J are TRBV14 and TRBJ2-1; 7 positions match TRBD2. Germline CDR1 SGHDN, CDR2 FVKESK. This CDR3 has 18 amino acids. Trimming took 4 bases from V and 3 from J; bases not matched to a gene: 15. The CDR3 region is CASSLGGSSRPHYNEQFF. The CDR3 DNA sequence: TGTGCCAGCAGCCTAGGCGGGAGTTCTCGACCCCACTACAATGAGCAGTTCTTC.

The CDR3 loop reads CASSWRIRTDTQYF. CDR3 coding DNA: TGCGCCAGCAGCTGGAGGATCCGCACAGATACGCAGTATTTT. This chain joins TRBV5-1 and TRBJ2-3, with D possibly TRBD2 on 5 matching bases. Trimming stripped 3 bases from V and 1 base from J, with 9 bases between. CDR1 and CDR2 from the germline V gene are SGHRS and YFSETQ. The CDR3 extends over 14 amino acids.

The rearrangement uses TRBV3-1 (or the pseudogene TRBV3-2) and TRBJ1-5, with 7 bases aligning to TRBD1. The CDR3 sequence is 14 residues long. Unmatched junction bases numbered 6, after V lost 2 bases and J lost 8 bases. Per the germline V gene, CDR1 is LGHDT and CDR2 is YNNKEL (reference sequence). As DNA, the CDR3 is TGTGCCAGCAGCCAACGGACAGGCCAGAAGCCCCAGCATTTT. This codes for CASSQRTGQKPQHF.

The rearrangement links TRBV5-6 to TRBJ2-1; TRBD1 agrees at 8 bases. Losses at the gene ends were 4 bases for V and 10 bases for J; bases not matched to a gene: 19. The CDR3 extends over 17 amino acids. From germline, CDR1 is SGHDT and CDR2 YYEEEE. The CDR3 reads CASSPGPTGVPPREQFF. The CDR3 DNA reads as TGTGCCAGCAGCCCAGGGCCGACAGGGGTCCCGCCCAGGGAGCAGTTCTTC.

The chain couples TRBV2 to TRBJ1-2, with 7 bases lining up with TRBD1. The CDR3 loop spans 14 amino acids. Looked up from germline, CDR1 is SNHLY and CDR2 is FYNNEI. V shed 5 bases, J shed 2 bases, and the junction held 5 bases outside the gene matches. CDR3 in amino acids: CASSLTGLNYGYTF. For the CDR3, the DNA is TGTGCCAGCAGTTTGACAGGGTTGAACTATGGCTACACCTTC.

The chain joins TRBV7-9 to TRBJ2-7; 8 nucleotides align to TRBD1. The trim removed 0 bases at V and 2 bases at J, leaving 6 bases unmatched. Germline lookup yields CDR1 SEHNR and CDR2 FQNEAQ (reference sequence). The CDR3 is made up of 16 amino acids. The CDR3 sequence: CASSLAPGTGPYEQYF. CDR3 coding DNA: TGTGCCAGCAGCTTAGCCCCCGGGACAGGACCCTACGAGCAGTACTTC.

This clone appeared a single time. V usage is TRBV7-2 and J usage is TRBJ1-4; D not certain. This CDR3 has 14 amino acids. Trimming left V 6 bases short and J 5 bases short, with 13 bases between. The V gene's germline CDR1 is SGHTA and CDR2 FQGNSA. Written as DNA, the CDR3 is TGTGCCAGCAGGCAGAGGAGGTCCAATGAAAAACTGTTTTTT. Protein: CASRQRRSNEKLFF.

The chain links TRBV11-2 to TRBJ1-3; D might be TRBD1 (6 bases). Germline CDR1 reads SGHAT; CDR2 reads FQNNGV. This CDR3 comprises 18 residues. V was clipped by 6 bases and J by 0 bases, with 21 bases between them. CDR3 sequence reads: CASSWGSWGPDSGNTIYF. CDR3 bases: TGTGCCAGCAGTTGGGGCTCGTGGGGGCCCGACTCTGGAAACACCATATATTTT.

The rearrangement uses TRBV11-1 and TRBJ2-7, with 9 positions matching TRBD1. The germline gives CDR1 SGHAT, CDR2 FQDESV (reference sequence). The CDR3 runs 14 residues. V was pared by 1 base and J by 5 bases, with 3 bases of the junction left unmatched. The CDR3 region is CASSLVGDRDEQYF. CDR3 DNA sequence: TGTGCCAGCAGCTTAGTAGGGGACAGGGACGAGCAGTACTTC.

The chain links TRBV19 to TRBJ1-6; D remains ambiguous. CDR1 is LNHDA and CDR2 is SQIVND in the germline V gene (reference sequence). The germline V and J ends were trimmed by 3 bases and 4 bases, with 13 bases remaining between them. This CDR3 region has 16 residues. For the CDR3, the DNA is TGTGCCAGTAGTATGGCGGAGGGATCATATAATTCACCCCTCCACTTT. Protein product: CASSMAEGSYNSPLHF.

The V and J genes are TRBV15 and TRBJ2-7; 9 nucleotides align to TRBD1. With V trimmed by 3 bases and J by 5 bases, 8 bases remained unmatched. The CDR3 loop spans 15 amino acids. Germline V gene sequence: CDR1 LNHNV, CDR2 YYDKDF (reference sequence). CDR3 coding DNA: TGTGCCACCAGCAGCCCCGGGACAGGGAACGACGAGCAGTACTTC. This sequence encodes CATSSPGTGNDEQYF.

This chain links TRBV7-6 with TRBJ2-1; D perhaps matches TRBD2 (5 bases). The germline V gene has CDR1 SGHVS and CDR2 FNYEAQ. The V end was cut by 4 bases, the J end by 3 bases, with 7 bases between. This CDR3 has 13 residues. The DNA for the CDR3 is TGTGCCAGCAGCTCAGACTACTACAATGAGCAGTTCTTC. This encodes CASSSDYYNEQFF.

This chain uses TRBV6-5 with TRBJ2-5; D call uncertain. CDR3 length: 13 amino acids. V shed 6 bases and J shed 1 base, with 9 bases lying between them. Germline V gene data show CDR1 as MNHEY and CDR2 as SVGAGI. The CDR3 DNA follows: TGTGCCAGCAGCCTCTACTCCCAAGAGACCCAGTACTTC. The encoded protein is CASSLYSQETQYF.

A single count supports this clone. This chain links TRBV6-5 with TRBJ2-5; 9 bases are a match to TRBD1. This CDR3 has 14 amino acids. From germline, CDR1 is MNHEY and CDR2 SVGAGI. Unmatched junction bases numbered 2, after V lost 5 bases and J lost 1 base. The CDR3 sequence: CASSRDRVQETQYF. CDR3 nucleotide sequence: TGTGCCAGCAGTCGGGACAGGGTCCAAGAGACCCAGTACTTC.

The chain combines TRBV19 with TRBJ2-5; D gene ambiguous. V dropped 2 bases and J dropped 5 bases, with 6 bases sitting between them. From germline, CDR1 is LNHDA and CDR2 SQIVND (reference sequence). The CDR3 consists of 12 residues. The CDR3 DNA reads as TGTGCCAGTAGTATACCGGAGGAGACCCAGTACTTC. Encoded protein: CASSIPEETQYF.